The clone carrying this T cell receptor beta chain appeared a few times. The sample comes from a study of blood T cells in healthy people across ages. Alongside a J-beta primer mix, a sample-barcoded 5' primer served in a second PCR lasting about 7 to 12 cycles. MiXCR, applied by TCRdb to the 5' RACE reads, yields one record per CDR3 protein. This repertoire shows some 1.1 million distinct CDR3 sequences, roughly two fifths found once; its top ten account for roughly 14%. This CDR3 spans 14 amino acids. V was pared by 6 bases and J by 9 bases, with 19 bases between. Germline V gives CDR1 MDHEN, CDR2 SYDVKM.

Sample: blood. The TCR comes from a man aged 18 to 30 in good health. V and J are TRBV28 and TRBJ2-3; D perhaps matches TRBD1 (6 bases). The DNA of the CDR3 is TGTGCCAGCAGCTCCCAAATGGACAGTAAAACGCAGTATTTT. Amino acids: CASSSQMDSKTQYF.